Many counts were recorded for the clone carrying this TCR beta chain. The germline V gene has CDR1 SGHRS and CDR2 YFSETQ. Trimming pared 1 base from V and 3 bases from J, leaving 10 bases between. CDR3 length: 14 residues. The data stem from a study of neurological immune-mediated disorders. TCRdb reanalysed the 5' RACE reads using MiXCR and keeps one entry per CDR3 protein. The data show just over 50,000 distinct CDR3 sequences, 3% to 3.5% seen once. Sequenced material: PBMCs. V and J are TRBV5-1 and TRBJ2-5; maybe TRBD2 (6 bases). The origin of this receptor is a man aged 35 to 55 with multiple sclerosis. This chain's CDR3 is CASSLTPGEETQYF. CDR3 nucleotide sequence: TGCGCCAGCAGCTTGACGCCGGGGGAAGAGACCCAGTACTTC.